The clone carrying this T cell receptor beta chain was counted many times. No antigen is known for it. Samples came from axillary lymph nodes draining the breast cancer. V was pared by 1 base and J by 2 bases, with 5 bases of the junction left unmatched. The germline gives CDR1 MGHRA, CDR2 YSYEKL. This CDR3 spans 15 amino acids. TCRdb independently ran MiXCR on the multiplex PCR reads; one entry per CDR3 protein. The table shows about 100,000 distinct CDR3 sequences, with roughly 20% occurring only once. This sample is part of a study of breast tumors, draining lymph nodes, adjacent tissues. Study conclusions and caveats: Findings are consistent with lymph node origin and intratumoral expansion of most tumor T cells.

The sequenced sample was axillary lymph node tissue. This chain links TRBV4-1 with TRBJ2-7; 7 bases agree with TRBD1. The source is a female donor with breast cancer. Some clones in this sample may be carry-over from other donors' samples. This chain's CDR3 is CASSQVQGPTYEQYF. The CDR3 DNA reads TGCGCCAGCAGCCAAGTACAGGGGCCTACCTACGAGCAGTACTTC.